What follows are 5 T cell receptor beta chains derived from one specimen sequenced in a study of CD8 T cells in ankylosing spondylitis. TCRdb called the 5' RACE reads again in MiXCR, with one record for every CDR3 protein. The sample consists of fewer than 250,000 distinct CDR3 sequences, under 12% of them appearing once. What was sequenced was blood, either unsorted or a sorted T cell fraction (not recorded which). These TCRs come from a male donor with ankylosing spondylitis or in good health (not recorded which).

The rearrangement links TRBV12-3 or TRBV12-4 to TRBJ1-3; the D gene is possibly TRBD1 (5 bases). The CDR3 totals 14 residues. Trimming took 6 bases from V and 2 from J, leaving 11 bases between them. CDR3 DNA sequence: TGTGCCAGCAGCCTCAGGGTGCCTGGAAACACCATATATTTT. It translates to CASSLRVPGNTIYF.

This clonotype was seen ten or more times. The chain is built from TRBV20-1 and TRBJ2-4, with D hard to call. The germline gives CDR1 DFQATT, CDR2 SNEGSKA (reference sequence). V was trimmed by 0 bases and J by 0 bases, leaving 9 bases between them. The CDR3 consists of 15 residues. CDR3: CSARDGQRAKNIQYF. The CDR3 DNA reads as TGCAGTGCTAGAGATGGGCAAAGAGCCAAAAACATTCAGTACTTC.

The chain uses TRBV19 and TRBJ2-6; tentative D call: TRBD1 (8 bases). V lost 6 bases to trimming and J lost 0 bases, with 18 bases between them. The CDR3 length is 18 residues. Per the germline V gene, CDR1 is LNHDA and CDR2 is SQIVND (reference sequence). The CDR3 sequence: CASRISGTGRSGANVLTF. The CDR3 DNA reads TGTGCCAGTAGGATAAGCGGGACAGGTCGCTCTGGGGCCAACGTCCTGACTTTC.

The genes are TRBV20-1 and TRBJ2-2, with 10 bases matching TRBD1. The CDR3 has 16 residues. The germline CDR1 and CDR2 sequences are DFQATT and SNEGSKA (reference sequence). After removal of 3 bases from V and 6 bases from J, the junction contained 10 bases not matched to a gene. CDR3 sequence: CSASSGTGERAGELFF. The CDR3 region has the DNA TGCAGTGCTAGCTCCGGGACAGGGGAGCGGGCCGGGGAGCTGTTTTTT.

This clonotype was detected many times. The rearrangement uses TRBV7-6 and TRBJ1-4; D is undetermined. V lost 6 bases, J lost 0 bases, and 11 bases lay in between. The germline V gene encodes CDR1 SGHVS and CDR2 FNYEAQ. The CDR3 length is 15 residues. CDR3 in DNA: TGTGCCAGCAGTCAGACCTTGGCAACTAATGAAAAACTGTTTTTT. Its translation is CASSQTLATNEKLFF. Combining the CDR3 with reference TRBV7-6 and TRBJ1-4 gives the whole variable domain GAGVSQSPRYKVTKRGQDVALRCDPISGHVSLYWYRQALGQGPEFLTYFNYEAQQDKSGLPNDRFSAERPEGSISTLTIQRTEQRDSAMYRCASSQTLATNEKLFFGSGTQLSVL.